The table lists the clone carrying this T cell receptor beta chain with a few counts. Its antigen is unknown. The CDR3 sequence is 14 residues long. The V gene end was trimmed by 6 bases and the J gene end by 2 bases; junction bases not matched to a gene: 5. TCRdb reprocessed the 5' RACE reads via MiXCR and lists one record per CDR3 protein. Of fewer than 450,000 distinct CDR3 sequences listed, around 21% were seen once; the top ten hold around 13%. These data are taken from a study of T-cell memory formation after mild COVID-19. Study-wide background: There were largely donor-specific TCR clusters.

Study-level points and caveats: Cross-reactive memory apparently joined, as some responding clones appeared in pre-infection memory. SARS-CoV-2 specificity of second-wave clones peaking day 37 was unconfirmed.

The source of this sequence is an adult woman who had mild COVID-19 (a few samples of this study predate the infection). Cell type and time point are not known. The chain uses TRBV12-3 or TRBV12-4 and TRBJ2-5, with 8 bases identical to TRBD2. Material: PBMCs or a T cell subset sorted from them (not recorded which). CDR3 protein: CASRLAGSQETQYF. The CDR3 DNA sequence: TGTGCCAGCAGGCTAGCGGGCAGTCAAGAGACCCAGTACTTC.